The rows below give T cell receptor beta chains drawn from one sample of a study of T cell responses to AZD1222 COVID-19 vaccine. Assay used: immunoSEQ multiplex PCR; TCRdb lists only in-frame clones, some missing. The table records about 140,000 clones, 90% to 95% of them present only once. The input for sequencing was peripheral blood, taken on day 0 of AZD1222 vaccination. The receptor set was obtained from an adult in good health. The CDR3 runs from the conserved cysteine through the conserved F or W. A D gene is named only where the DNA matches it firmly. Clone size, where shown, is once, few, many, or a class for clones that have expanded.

CDR3 DNA: TGTGCCAGCAGCAACGGAGGGGTTGCCACCGGGGAGCTGTTTTTT
CDR3 protein: CASSNGGVATGELFF
D gene: NA
J gene: TRBJ2-2
CDR3 length: 15
V gene: TRBV2
clone size: NA

CDR3 DNA: TGTGCCAGCAGTTATCTATCACCCCTCCACTTT
CDR3 protein: CASSYLSPLHF
D gene: NA
J gene: TRBJ1-6
CDR3 length: 11
V gene: TRBV6-2/TRBV6-3
clone size: NA

CDR3 DNA: TGTGCCAGCAGCGACACCGGGTCCTACTCCTACGAGCAGTACTTC
CDR3 protein: CASSDTGSYSYEQYF
D gene: NA
J gene: TRBJ2-7
CDR3 length: 15
V gene: TRBV3-1/TRBV3-2
clone size: NA

CDR3 DNA: TGTGCCACCAGCAGAGGACAGGGAGGAGGAACCGGGGAGCTGTTTTTT
CDR3 protein: CATSRGQGGGTGELFF
D gene: NA
J gene: TRBJ2-2
CDR3 length: 16
V gene: TRBV15
clone size: NA

CDR3 DNA: TGTGCCACCCTCTTCCGGGGTGGGGGCTACACCTTC
CDR3 protein: CATLFRGGGYTF
D gene: NA
J gene: TRBJ1-2
CDR3 length: 12
V gene: TRBV28
clone size: NA

CDR3 DNA: TGTGCCAGCAGCCAAGATCACGGGGGTAGGGATCAGCCCCAGCATTTT
CDR3 protein: CASSQDHGGRDQPQHF
D gene: NA
J gene: TRBJ1-5
CDR3 length: 16
V gene: TRBV4-2
clone size: NA

CDR3 DNA: TGCGCCAGCAGCTTAATAGCGGGGGTCACGGGGGATACGCAGTATTTT
CDR3 protein: CASSLIAGVTGDTQYF
D gene: TRBD2
J gene: TRBJ2-3
CDR3 length: 16
V gene: TRBV5-1
clone size: NA

CDR3 DNA: TGCGCCAGCAGCTCGGGACTAGCGAAAGAGACCCAGTACTTC
CDR3 protein: CASSSGLAKETQYF
D gene: TRBD2
J gene: TRBJ2-5
CDR3 length: 14
V gene: TRBV5-1
clone size: NA

CDR3 DNA: TGTGCCAGCAGTGATAACCTGGGACAGAACACTGAAGCTTTCTTT
CDR3 protein: CASSDNLGQNTEAFF
D gene: NA
J gene: TRBJ1-1
CDR3 length: 15
V gene: TRBV6-1
clone size: NA

CDR3 DNA: TGTGCCAGCAGTTACTCGGGTCCTAATGAGCAGTTCTTC
CDR3 protein: CASSYSGPNEQFF
D gene: NA
J gene: TRBJ2-1
CDR3 length: 13
V gene: TRBV6-5
clone size: NA

CDR3 DNA: TGTGCCAGCAGCTTGGAAGGGAGCTCCTACGAGCAGTACTTC
CDR3 protein: CASSLEGSSYEQYF
D gene: NA
J gene: TRBJ2-7
CDR3 length: 14
V gene: TRBV5-6
clone size: NA

CDR3 DNA: TGTGCCAGCAGTTACTCGTTGAAGGGGGCCAGCAATCAGCCCCAGCATTTT
CDR3 protein: CASSYSLKGASNQPQHF
D gene: TRBD1
J gene: TRBJ1-5
CDR3 length: 17
V gene: TRBV6-2/TRBV6-3
clone size: NA

CDR3 DNA: TGTGCTAGTGGTTCCCAGCTCGGGACCTACACCTTC
CDR3 protein: CASGSQLGTYTF
D gene: NA
J gene: TRBJ1-2
CDR3 length: 12
V gene: TRBV12-5
clone size: NA

CDR3 DNA: TGTGCCAGCAGCTACGGTTCGAATTCACCCCTCCACTTT
CDR3 protein: CASSYGSNSPLHF
D gene: NA
J gene: TRBJ1-6
CDR3 length: 13
V gene: TRBV5-4
clone size: NA

CDR3 DNA: TGTGCCAGCAGCTTGTGGTCGGATAACTATGGCTACACCTTC
CDR3 protein: CASSLWSDNYGYTF
D gene: NA
J gene: TRBJ1-2
CDR3 length: 14
V gene: TRBV5-8
clone size: NA

CDR3 DNA: TGTGCCAGCAGTTTAGGACAGGGAGGAGGCTACACCTTC
CDR3 protein: CASSLGQGGGYTF
D gene: TRBD1
J gene: TRBJ1-2
CDR3 length: 13
V gene: TRBV28
clone size: NA

CDR3 DNA: TGTGCCAGCAGACCGAACGGGGGAGCCTACAAGGAGCAGTTCTTC
CDR3 protein: CASRPNGGAYKEQFF
D gene: NA
J gene: TRBJ2-1
CDR3 length: 15
V gene: TRBV11-3
clone size: NA

CDR3 DNA: TGTGCCACGACACTTAACTATGGCTACACCTTC
CDR3 protein: CATTLNYGYTF
D gene: NA
J gene: TRBJ1-2
CDR3 length: 11
V gene: TRBV2
clone size: NA

CDR3 DNA: TGTGCCAGCAGCTTGACTCGGGAGTATGAGCAGTTCTTC
CDR3 protein: CASSLTREYEQFF
D gene: NA
J gene: TRBJ2-1
CDR3 length: 13
V gene: TRBV5-8
clone size: NA

CDR3 DNA: TGTGCCAGCAGCCTCCAGGGGGAAGCGGGGAACACTGAAGCTTTCTTT
CDR3 protein: CASSLQGEAGNTEAFF
D gene: TRBD1
J gene: TRBJ1-1
CDR3 length: 16
V gene: TRBV7-9
clone size: NA

CDR3 DNA: TGCGCCAGCAGCTTGCACCGGGGGGAAGAGACCCAGTACTTC
CDR3 protein: CASSLHRGEETQYF
D gene: TRBD2
J gene: TRBJ2-5
CDR3 length: 14
V gene: TRBV5-1
clone size: NA

CDR3 DNA: TGTGCCAGCAGCGTAGACCTGAGGGGGGCCAACGTCCTGACTTTC
CDR3 protein: CASSVDLRGANVLTF
D gene: NA
J gene: TRBJ2-6
CDR3 length: 15
V gene: TRBV9
clone size: NA

CDR3 DNA: TGTGCCAGCCGACGGACAGACCTTTCCGAGCAGTACTTC
CDR3 protein: CASRRTDLSEQYF
D gene: NA
J gene: TRBJ2-7
CDR3 length: 13
V gene: TRBV2
clone size: NA

CDR3 DNA: TGTGCCAGCAGCTCCCGGGACAGGGCGAACACCATATATTTT
CDR3 protein: CASSSRDRANTIYF
D gene: TRBD1
J gene: TRBJ1-3
CDR3 length: 14
V gene: TRBV7-9
clone size: once

CDR3 DNA: TGTGCCAGCAGTTCAACTAGCGGGGGACCTGTAAGGAAGACCCAGTACTTC
CDR3 protein: CASSSTSGGPVRKTQYF
D gene: TRBD2
J gene: TRBJ2-5
CDR3 length: 17
V gene: TRBV6-4
clone size: NA

CDR3 DNA: TGTGCCACCAGCAGAGGTCCCGGGGCCACAGATACGCAGTATTTT
CDR3 protein: CATSRGPGATDTQYF
D gene: NA
J gene: TRBJ2-3
CDR3 length: 15
V gene: TRBV15
clone size: few

CDR3 DNA: TGTGCCAGCACCCAAGGACTAGCGGCCTACAATGAGCAGTTCTTC
CDR3 protein: CASTQGLAAYNEQFF
D gene: TRBD2
J gene: TRBJ2-1
CDR3 length: 15
V gene: TRBV14
clone size: NA

CDR3 DNA: TGTGCCAGCTCCCCAGCCTTGGATAATTCACCCCTCCACTTT
CDR3 protein: CASSPALDNSPLHF
D gene: NA
J gene: TRBJ1-6
CDR3 length: 14
V gene: TRBV6-4
clone size: NA

CDR3 DNA: TGTGCCAGCAGTTCAACGGCAGATACGCAGTATTTT
CDR3 protein: CASSSTADTQYF
D gene: NA
J gene: TRBJ2-3
CDR3 length: 12
V gene: TRBV6-5
clone size: NA

CDR3 DNA: TGTGCCTGGAGGAGGACAGTTTCCTCCTATGGCTACACCTTC
CDR3 protein: CAWRRTVSSYGYTF
D gene: NA
J gene: TRBJ1-2
CDR3 length: 14
V gene: TRBV30
clone size: NA

CDR3 DNA: TGTGCCAGCAGCCCTCGACAGGGAATCCACAATGAGCAGTTCTTC
CDR3 protein: CASSPRQGIHNEQFF
D gene: TRBD1
J gene: TRBJ2-1
CDR3 length: 15
V gene: TRBV7-6
clone size: once

CDR3 DNA: TGTGCCAGCAGCCAACCCTCAGGGCACGAGCAGTACTTC
CDR3 protein: CASSQPSGHEQYF
D gene: NA
J gene: TRBJ2-7
CDR3 length: 13
V gene: TRBV3-1/TRBV3-2
clone size: NA

CDR3 DNA: TGCGCCAGCAGCTTGGTTGGCGGCAATCAGCCCCAGCATTTT
CDR3 protein: CASSLVGGNQPQHF
D gene: NA
J gene: TRBJ1-5
CDR3 length: 14
V gene: TRBV5-1
clone size: NA

CDR3 DNA: TGTGCCAGCAGTTACTCGTCGGGGGCTGAAGCTTTCTTT
CDR3 protein: CASSYSSGAEAFF
D gene: NA
J gene: TRBJ1-1
CDR3 length: 13
V gene: TRBV6-5
clone size: once

CDR3 DNA: TGTGCCAGCAGTGAATGGGTAGGGGTGACTAGCACAGATACGCAGTATTTT
CDR3 protein: CASSEWVGVTSTDTQYF
D gene: NA
J gene: TRBJ2-3
CDR3 length: 17
V gene: TRBV25-1
clone size: NA

CDR3 DNA: TGCGCCAGCATGAATCCCAGGCAGGGCGTGACTGAAGCTTTCTTT
CDR3 protein: CASMNPRQGVTEAFF
D gene: NA
J gene: TRBJ1-1
CDR3 length: 15
V gene: TRBV5-1
clone size: NA

CDR3 DNA: TGCGCCAGCAGCCAAGTTGGGGCTAATCAGCCCCAGCATTTT
CDR3 protein: CASSQVGANQPQHF
D gene: NA
J gene: TRBJ1-5
CDR3 length: 14
V gene: TRBV4-1
clone size: NA

CDR3 DNA: TGCGCCAGCAGCCAAACTCCTGGACCTACTGATAATTCACCCCTCCACTTT
CDR3 protein: CASSQTPGPTDNSPLHF
D gene: NA
J gene: TRBJ1-6
CDR3 length: 17
V gene: TRBV4-1
clone size: NA

CDR3 DNA: TGTGCCAGCAGCTACTTCGCTGCGGGGGGGTCCACAGATGGCTACACCTTC
CDR3 protein: CASSYFAAGGSTDGYTF
D gene: NA
J gene: TRBJ1-2
CDR3 length: 17
V gene: TRBV6-2/TRBV6-3
clone size: NA

CDR3 DNA: TGTGCCAGCAGGATCAGGGGATCCGCTTTCTTT
CDR3 protein: CASRIRGSAFF
D gene: NA
J gene: TRBJ1-1
CDR3 length: 11
V gene: TRBV12-3/TRBV12-4
clone size: NA

CDR3 DNA: TGTGCCACCAGTGAACCCGGACTGTTCTATGGCTACACCTTC
CDR3 protein: CATSEPGLFYGYTF
D gene: NA
J gene: TRBJ1-2
CDR3 length: 14
V gene: TRBV24-1
clone size: once

CDR3 DNA: TGTGCCAGCAGCTTCTTCGGGGGGGCAACAGATACGCAGTATTTT
CDR3 protein: CASSFFGGATDTQYF
D gene: TRBD2
J gene: TRBJ2-3
CDR3 length: 15
V gene: TRBV9
clone size: NA

CDR3 DNA: TGTGCCAGCAGCTCGGCGGACAGGGCGGTTCAGCCCCAGCATTTT
CDR3 protein: CASSSADRAVQPQHF
D gene: NA
J gene: TRBJ1-5
CDR3 length: 15
V gene: TRBV21-1
clone size: NA

CDR3 DNA: TGTGCCAGCAGCTCAGGGCAGCCAGCTAACTATGGCTACACCTTC
CDR3 protein: CASSSGQPANYGYTF
D gene: NA
J gene: TRBJ1-2
CDR3 length: 15
V gene: TRBV28
clone size: NA

CDR3 DNA: TGCGCCAGCAGCTTGACAGGGTACACCGGGGAGCTGTTTTTT
CDR3 protein: CASSLTGYTGELFF
D gene: NA
J gene: TRBJ2-2
CDR3 length: 14
V gene: TRBV5-1
clone size: NA

CDR3 DNA: TGTGCCAGCAGCCGGCATAAATTGGGCTCCTACGAGCAGTACTTC
CDR3 protein: CASSRHKLGSYEQYF
D gene: NA
J gene: TRBJ2-7
CDR3 length: 15
V gene: TRBV7-2
clone size: NA

CDR3 DNA: TGTGCCAGCAGTTACTCGGCAGGGGTATTCGACACTGAAGCTTTCTTT
CDR3 protein: CASSYSAGVFDTEAFF
D gene: NA
J gene: TRBJ1-1
CDR3 length: 16
V gene: TRBV6-6
clone size: once

CDR3 DNA: TGTGCCAGCTCAACCGAGGGGTCCTCCACTGAAGCTTTCTTT
CDR3 protein: CASSTEGSSTEAFF
D gene: NA
J gene: TRBJ1-1
CDR3 length: 14
V gene: TRBV18
clone size: NA

CDR3 DNA: TGCGCCAGCACCAAACCAGGACAGGGAACTGAAGCTTTCTTT
CDR3 protein: CASTKPGQGTEAFF
D gene: TRBD1
J gene: TRBJ1-1
CDR3 length: 14
V gene: TRBV10-2
clone size: NA

CDR3 DNA: TGTGCCAGCAGTTACTCGCAGGGTTTGAACACTGAAGCTTTCTTT
CDR3 protein: CASSYSQGLNTEAFF
D gene: NA
J gene: TRBJ1-1
CDR3 length: 15
V gene: TRBV6-5
clone size: NA

CDR3 DNA: TGCGCCAGCAGCCCACACTCAAGCGGGGGCTACAATGAGCAGTTCTTC
CDR3 protein: CASSPHSSGGYNEQFF
D gene: TRBD2
J gene: TRBJ2-1
CDR3 length: 16
V gene: TRBV4-1
clone size: NA

CDR3 DNA: TGTGCCAGCAGCGCAGAATCAGGGGTTGTACGGGACCTCCACTTT
CDR3 protein: CASSAESGVVRDLHF
D gene: NA
J gene: TRBJ1-6
CDR3 length: 15
V gene: TRBV7-9
clone size: NA

CDR3 DNA: TGCGCCAGCAGCTTGGGGGTACTAGCTAGCACAGATACGCAGTATTTT
CDR3 protein: CASSLGVLASTDTQYF
D gene: NA
J gene: TRBJ2-3
CDR3 length: 16
V gene: TRBV5-1
clone size: NA